The next 6 T cell receptor beta chains were all read from a single sample in a study of T-cell reconstitution after alpha-beta-depleted transplantation in children. Unique molecular identifiers were built into the TCRbeta library. MiXCR was run by TCRdb on the PCR reads, yielding one entry per CDR3 protein. Here the sample spans roughly 100,000 distinct CDR3 sequences, 4.5% to 7.5% being singletons. The sequenced sample was PBMCs, mostly from graft donor cells, obtained 60 days after TCRalphabeta/CD19-depleted stem cell transplant. These receptors came from a female patient aged 2-10 years who had a stem cell transplant for Fanconi anemia, so the T cells may come from the graft donor.

This clonotype was detected ten times or more. This chain links TRBV5-4 with TRBJ2-5, with D possibly matching TRBD1 (6 bases). Germline CDR1 and CDR2: SGHNT and YYREEE (reference sequence). There are 15 residues in the CDR3. The V end lost 1 base, the J end lost 2 bases, and 12 bases lay between the germline ends. CDR3 in DNA: TGTGCCAGCAGCTTGCGGACAGCGCAACAAGAGACCCAGTACTTC. Protein product: CASSLRTAQQETQYF.

This clonotype was recorded many times. This sequence joins TRBV7-8 and TRBJ1-6, with TRBD1 matching 7 bases. J lost 0 bases, V lost 5 bases, and 4 bases had no gene match. This CDR3 has 16 residues. CDR1 and CDR2 from the germline V gene are SGHVS and FQNEAQ. The CDR3 DNA follows: TGTGCCAGCAGCCTCCGGGACAGCTCCTATAATTCACCCCTCCACTTT. This codes for CASSLRDSSYNSPLHF.

Many counts were recorded for this clonotype. The V gene is TRBV28, the J gene TRBJ2-7; the match to TRBD1 covers 7 bases. The CDR3 extends over 17 amino acids. Germline V gene sequence: CDR1 MDHEN, CDR2 SYDVKM. The V and J ends lost 0 bases and 5 bases, in that order; junction bases with no gene match: 13. CDR3 amino acids: CASSLWSAGGMLDEQYF. DNA of the CDR3: TGTGCCAGCAGTTTATGGAGTGCAGGGGGTATGTTGGACGAGCAGTACTTC.

There are many counts of this clonotype. The chain links TRBV29-1 to TRBJ1-1; maybe TRBD1 (5 bases). Between the trimmed V and J ends, which lost 8 bases and 6 bases, there was a span of 16 bases. Germline CDR1 reads SQVTM; CDR2 reads ANQGSEA. This CDR3 is built from 12 residues. CDR3 residues: CSLGRLGAEAFF. CDR3 bases: TGCAGCTTGGGGCGGTTGGGCGCTGAAGCTTTCTTT.

This clonotype was observed at least ten times. The chain recombines TRBV3-1 with TRBJ2-6, with D uncertain. The CDR3 totals 17 residues. CDR1 is LGHDT, CDR2 YNNKEL, per germline (reference sequence). The V and J ends lost 3 bases and 2 bases respectively, with 14 bases between them. CDR3 nucleotides: TGTGCCAGCAGCCACTTGGCGGCGAGTCCTGGGGCCAACGTCCTGACTTTC. Protein sequence: CASSHLAASPGANVLTF.

This clonotype appeared many times. This chain joins TRBV18 and TRBJ1-1; 10 bases fit TRBD1. Germline V gives CDR1 KGHSH, CDR2 LQKENI. The V segment lost 2 bases and the J segment 2 bases; nucleotides outside the gene matches: 2. CDR3 length equals 15 residues. The CDR3 coding sequence is TGTGCCAGCTCACCAAGGACAGGGGGAAACACTGAAGCTTTCTTT. Its translation is CASSPRTGGNTEAFF.